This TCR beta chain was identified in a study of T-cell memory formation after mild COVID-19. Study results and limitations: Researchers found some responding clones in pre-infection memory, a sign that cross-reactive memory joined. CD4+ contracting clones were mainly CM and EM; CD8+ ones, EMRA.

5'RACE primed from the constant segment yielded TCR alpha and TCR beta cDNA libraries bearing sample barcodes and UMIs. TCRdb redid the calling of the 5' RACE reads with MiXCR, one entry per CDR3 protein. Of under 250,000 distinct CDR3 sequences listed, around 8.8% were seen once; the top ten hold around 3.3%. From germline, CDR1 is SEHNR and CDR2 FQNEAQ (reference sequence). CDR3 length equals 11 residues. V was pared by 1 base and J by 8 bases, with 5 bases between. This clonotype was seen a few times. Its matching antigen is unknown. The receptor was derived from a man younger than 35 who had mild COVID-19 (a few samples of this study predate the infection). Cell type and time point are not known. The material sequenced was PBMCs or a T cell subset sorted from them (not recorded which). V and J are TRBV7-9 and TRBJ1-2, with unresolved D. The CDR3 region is CASSLVGGYTF. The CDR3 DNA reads TGTGCCAGCAGCTTAGTAGGAGGCTACACCTTC.